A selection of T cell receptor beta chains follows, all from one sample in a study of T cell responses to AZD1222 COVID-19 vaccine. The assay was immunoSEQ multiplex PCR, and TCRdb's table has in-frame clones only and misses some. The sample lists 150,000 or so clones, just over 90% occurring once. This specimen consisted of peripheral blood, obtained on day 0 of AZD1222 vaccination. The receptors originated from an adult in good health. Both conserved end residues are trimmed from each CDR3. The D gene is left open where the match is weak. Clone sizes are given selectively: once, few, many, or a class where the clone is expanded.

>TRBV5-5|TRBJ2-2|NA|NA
ASSSDSTGELF
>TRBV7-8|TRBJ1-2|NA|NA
ASSLGQPQGSYGYT
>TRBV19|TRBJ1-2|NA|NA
ASSMTTIYGYT
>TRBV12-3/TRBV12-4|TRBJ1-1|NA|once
ASSLGGGTEAF
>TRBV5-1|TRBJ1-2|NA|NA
ASSPSSNYGYT
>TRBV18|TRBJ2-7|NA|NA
ASSPLDGSYEQY
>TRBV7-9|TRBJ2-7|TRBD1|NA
ASSKQAGTAYEQY
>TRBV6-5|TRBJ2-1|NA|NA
ASSPTGYEQF
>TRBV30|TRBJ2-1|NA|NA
AWRLDPSSYNEQF
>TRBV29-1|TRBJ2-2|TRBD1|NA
SARGTGSNTGELF
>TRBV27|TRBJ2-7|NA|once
ASSVNWVANEQY
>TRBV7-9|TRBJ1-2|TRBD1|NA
ASSLGPQGQSYT
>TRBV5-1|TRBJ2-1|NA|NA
ASSLGRHNEQF
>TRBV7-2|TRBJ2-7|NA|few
ASSLEEGIYEQY
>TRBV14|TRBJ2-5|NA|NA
ASSQVDVLRGTQY
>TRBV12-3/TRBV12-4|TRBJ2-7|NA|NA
ASSLGGKTQY
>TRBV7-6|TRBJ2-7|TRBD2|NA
ASSAWTSGATRSYEQY
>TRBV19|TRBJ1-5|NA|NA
ASSIVAQQPQH
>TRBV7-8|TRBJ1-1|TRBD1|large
ASSSHRGTEAF
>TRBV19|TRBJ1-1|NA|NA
ASSIPLGGAGTEAF
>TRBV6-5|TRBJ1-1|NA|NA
ASSYPGRGGEAF
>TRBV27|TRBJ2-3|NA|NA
ASGPSGMWVTDTQY
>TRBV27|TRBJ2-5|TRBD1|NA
ASSSPPGTGVAAEQETRY
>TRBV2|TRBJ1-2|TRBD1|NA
ASPTGTGDYGYT
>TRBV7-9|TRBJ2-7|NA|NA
ASSEYSYEQY
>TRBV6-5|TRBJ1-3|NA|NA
ASSQTTPGNTIY
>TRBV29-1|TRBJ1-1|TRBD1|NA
SAPGQTNTEAF
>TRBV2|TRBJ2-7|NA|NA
ASRDTTGFTYEQY
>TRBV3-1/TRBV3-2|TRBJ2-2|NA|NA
ASSPPRGYTGELF
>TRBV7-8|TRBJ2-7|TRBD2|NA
ASSLAPSGGYEQY
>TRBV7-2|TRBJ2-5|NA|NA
ASSSGTLRETQY
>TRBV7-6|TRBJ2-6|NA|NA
ASSSESFSGANVLT
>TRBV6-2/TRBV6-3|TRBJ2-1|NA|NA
ASSLTDPSTDEQF
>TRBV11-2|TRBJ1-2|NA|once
ASSLEGGTFYGYT
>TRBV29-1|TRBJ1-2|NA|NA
SDRGGEGYT
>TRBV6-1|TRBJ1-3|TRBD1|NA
ASSARDRVFSGNTIY
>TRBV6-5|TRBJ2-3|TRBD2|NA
ASSPQLAGVNTQY
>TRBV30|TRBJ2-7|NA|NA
AWSVQGLYEQY
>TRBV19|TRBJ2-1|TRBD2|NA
ASSIPYRAGGRNEQF
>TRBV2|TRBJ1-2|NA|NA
ASSWRRDNNYGYT
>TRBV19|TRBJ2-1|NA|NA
ASIFTYNGQF
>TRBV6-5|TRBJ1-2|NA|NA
ASGTYGYT
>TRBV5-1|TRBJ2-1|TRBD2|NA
ASREGLGLGEQF
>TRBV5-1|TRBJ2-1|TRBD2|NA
ASSPTTSAAGEQF
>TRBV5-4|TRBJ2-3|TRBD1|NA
ASSLLQGAVITDTQY
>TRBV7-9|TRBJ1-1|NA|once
ASRADGGNTEAF
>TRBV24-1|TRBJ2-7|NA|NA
ATSDKWAPYEQY
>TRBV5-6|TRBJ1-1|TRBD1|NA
ASSPDTGAKNTEAF
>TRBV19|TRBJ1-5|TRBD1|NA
ASTLDRGFNQPQH